The 22 T cell receptor beta chains reported below all come from one sample, sequenced in a study of blood T cell repertoires in COVID-19. Clones were sequenced by immunoSEQ multiplex PCR, and TCRdb holds only the in-frame ones, with some missing. The sample lists some 260,000 clones; about 86% were seen once. Sequenced sample: PBMCs or T cells enriched from blood (not recorded which). All receptors derive from a man aged 25-45 years with acute COVID-19.

The chain uses TRBV6-5 and TRBJ2-6, with TRBD2 as a possible D gene (5 bases). The V and J ends lost 8 bases and 0 bases respectively, with 11 bases between them. This CDR3 is built from 15 residues. The germline V gene encodes CDR1 MNHEY and CDR2 SVGAGI. In DNA form, the CDR3 reads TGTGCCAGCGGAGACGGGGTCTCTGGGGCCAACGTCCTGACTTTC. Its translation is CASGDGVSGANVLTF.

V and J are TRBV18 and TRBJ2-1, with TRBD1 matching over 11 bases. With 2 bases clipped from V and 8 bases from J, the junction kept 8 bases outside the gene matches. From germline, CDR1 is KGHSH and CDR2 LQKENI. This CDR3 has 16 amino acids. CDR3 DNA sequence: TGTGCCAGCTCACCAAGGTTAGGACAGGGGGCCGATGAGCAGTTCTTC. Its protein is CASSPRLGQGADEQFF.

The V gene is TRBV2, the J gene TRBJ1-5; D uncertain. This CDR3 has 15 residues. Looked up from germline, CDR1 is SNHLY and CDR2 is FYNNEI. Trimming removed 4 bases at V and 0 bases at J, with 10 bases between. The CDR3 loop reads CASSAGGISNQPQHF. The CDR3 region has the DNA TGTGCCAGCAGTGCAGGCGGGATTAGCAATCAGCCCCAGCATTTT.

The chain is built from TRBV27 and TRBJ2-2; the D gene is possibly TRBD2 (5 bases). Per the germline V gene, CDR1 is MNHEY and CDR2 is SMNVEV (reference sequence). The CDR3 extends over 15 amino acids. The V end lost 1 base, the J end lost 1 base, and 7 bases lay between the germline ends. The DNA of the CDR3 is TGTGCCAGCAGTTTATTAAGCGGGAACACCGGGGAGCTGTTTTTT. Encoded protein: CASSLLSGNTGELFF.

This clone has a single count. V and J are TRBV14 and TRBJ1-5, with D hard to call. Germline V gene data show CDR1 as SGHDN and CDR2 as FVKESK. Trimming took 1 base from V and 6 from J, leaving 4 bases between them. There are 12 residues in the CDR3. The CDR3 region is CASSQGLQPQHF. The DNA of the CDR3 is TGTGCCAGCAGCCAAGGTCTTCAGCCCCAGCATTTT.

The gene calls are TRBV7-9 and TRBJ1-6; 7 bases are shared with TRBD1. The germline CDR1 and CDR2 sequences are SEHNR and FQNEAQ (reference sequence). This CDR3 has 17 residues. J lost 0 bases, V lost 2 bases, and 4 bases had no gene match. The CDR3 nucleotides read TGTGCCAGCAGCTTACCGGACAGGAGCTCCTATAATTCACCCCTCCACTTT. It is translated as CASSLPDRSSYNSPLHF. The full variable domain, its missing parts supplied by reference TRBV7-9 and TRBJ1-6, is DTGVSQNPRHKITKRGQNVTFRCDPISEHNRLYWYRQTLGQGPEFLTYFQNEAQLEKSRLLSDRFSAERPKGSFSTLEIQRTEQGDSAMYLCASSLPDRSSYNSPLHFGNGTRLTVT.

The chain is built from TRBV29-1 and TRBJ1-2, with 8 bases lining up with TRBD1. Trimming removed 6 bases from V and 1 base from J; junction bases left unmatched: 4. Germline values: CDR1 SQVTM, CDR2 ANQGSEA. The CDR3 runs to 13 residues. DNA of the CDR3: TGCAGCGTAAATACAGGGGGTAACTATGGCTACACCTTC. Translated: CSVNTGGNYGYTF.

V usage is TRBV18 and J usage is TRBJ2-1; 7 bases map to TRBD1. The length of the CDR3 is 16 residues. The ends lost 1 base at V and 5 bases at J; junction bases unmatched: 8. CDR1 and CDR2 from the germline V gene are KGHSH and LQKENI. In nucleotides, the CDR3 is TGTGCCAGCTCACCACTTGGGAACAGGGGTGACAATGAGCAGTTCTTC. Translation: CASSPLGNRGDNEQFF.

This clone was seen a few times. The V gene is TRBV19, the J gene TRBJ2-6, with TRBD1 as a possible D gene (5 bases). The ends were cut back, 6 bases at V and 0 bases at J, with 6 bases in the middle. Per the germline V gene, CDR1 is LNHDA and CDR2 is SQIVND (reference sequence). This CDR3 comprises 14 residues. In DNA, the CDR3 is TGTGCCAGTAGGGACACCTCTGGGGCCAACGTCCTGACTTTC. Its translation: CASRDTSGANVLTF.

J is TRBJ2-2 and V is TRBV6-2 or TRBV6-3, with D maybe TRBD2 (6 bases). Germline V gene lookup returns CDR1 MNHEY and CDR2 SVGEGT. The CDR3 contains 15 residues. V gave up 6 bases and J gave up 0 bases, with 11 bases separating them. The DNA for the CDR3 is TGTGCCAGCAGCCGTAGCGGTACGAACACCGGGGAGCTGTTTTTT. This translates into CASSRSGTNTGELFF.

The chain employs TRBV6-5 and TRBJ2-7; D possibly corresponds to TRBD1 (5 bases). Deletions cut 8 bases from V and 0 bases from J, with 8 bases between. Germline V gene lookup returns CDR1 MNHEY and CDR2 SVGAGI. The CDR3 covers 12 residues. CDR3 region: CASGQGSYEQYV. The CDR3 DNA reads TGTGCCAGCGGTCAGGGCTCCTACGAGCAGTACGTC.

As for this clone: At one of its ends the junction is not consistent with the germline gene, which may arise from a read error. The chain combines TRBV5-1 with TRBJ2-1, with D possibly matching TRBD1 (6 bases). Germline lookup yields CDR1 SGHRS and CDR2 YFSETQ. This CDR3 has 17 amino acids. CDR3 protein: CASSFPRQEIGRNEQFF. CDR3 DNA sequence: TGTGCCAGCAGCTTTCCAAGACAGGAGATAGGGCGGAATGAGCAGTTCTTC.

The genes are TRBV4-2 and TRBJ2-3, with 11 bases that match TRBD2. CDR1 and CDR2 from the germline V gene are LGHNA and YNFKEQ. This CDR3 has 16 residues. With V trimmed by 1 base and J by 3 bases, 3 bases remained unmatched. The CDR3 DNA is TGTGCCAGCAGCCAAGGTACTAGCGGGGGTACAGATACGCAGTATTTT. Protein: CASSQGTSGGTDTQYF.

The chain is built from TRBV19 and TRBJ1-1; weak D call: TRBD1 (6 bases). The CDR3 is 15 amino acids. Germline lookup yields CDR1 LNHDA and CDR2 SQIVND (reference sequence). V was shortened by 1 base and J by 0 bases, with 9 bases between the two germline ends. The CDR3 coding sequence is TGTGCCAGTAGTATAGCGAGGGGGATGAACACTGAAGCTTTCTTT. As protein: CASSIARGMNTEAFF. Looking up the rest from reference TRBV19 and TRBJ1-1 gives the full variable domain: DGGITQSPKYLFRKEGQNVTLSCEQNLNHDAMYWYRQDPGQGLRLIYYSQIVNDFQKGDIAEGYSVSREKKESFPLTVTSAQKNPTAFYLCASSIARGMNTEAFFGQGTRLTVV.

This clone has a handful of counts. V is TRBV6-6 and J is TRBJ2-1; 7 nucleotides line up with TRBD2. The germline gives CDR1 MNHNY, CDR2 SVGAGI (reference sequence). This CDR3 has 14 amino acids. Losses at the gene ends were 8 bases for V and 4 bases for J; bases not matched to a gene: 8. The CDR3 sequence is CASRWEGAYNEQFF. The CDR3 DNA follows: TGTGCCAGCCGGTGGGAGGGAGCGTACAATGAGCAGTTCTTC.

This sequence joins TRBV6-1 and TRBJ2-1, with 8 bases identical to TRBD2. Trimming removed 3 bases from V and 4 bases from J; junction bases left unmatched: 5. Per the germline V gene, CDR1 is MNHNS and CDR2 is SASEGT. The length of the CDR3 is 15 residues. The CDR3 reads CASSERLAGYNEQFF. CDR3 in DNA: TGTGCCAGCAGTGAGAGGCTAGCGGGTTACAATGAGCAGTTCTTC.

The chain has TRBV11-3 and TRBJ1-1; TRBD1 aligns across 8 bases. V dropped 4 bases and J dropped 3; count of bases not matched to a gene: 7. The CDR3 contains 15 residues. Germline assignment: CDR1 SGHNT and CDR2 YENEEA. CDR3 in amino acids: CASSSIVDRDTEAFF. In DNA form, the CDR3 reads TGTGCCAGCAGCTCTATAGTGGACAGGGACACTGAAGCTTTCTTT. The whole variable domain, remainder taken from reference TRBV11-3 and TRBJ1-1, is EAGVVQSPRYKIIEKKQPVAFWCNPISGHNTLYWYLQNLGQGPELLIRYENEEAVDDSQLPKDRFSAERLKGVDSTLKIQPAELGDSAVYLCASSSIVDRDTEAFFGQGTRLTVV.

This rearrangement joins TRBV9 to TRBJ1-6; D ambiguous. The CDR3 runs to 14 residues. Germline CDR1 SGDLS, CDR2 YYNGEE. The V end lost 0 bases, the J end lost 8 bases, and 9 bases lay between the germline ends. In DNA form, the CDR3 reads TGTGCCAGCAGCGTAGAATCGGTCGATTCACCCCTCCACTTT. Its translation: CASSVESVDSPLHF.

The sample holds one count of this clone. The chain is built from TRBV18 and TRBJ2-1; 15 bases are a match to TRBD2. Germline V lookup: CDR1 KGHSH, CDR2 LQKENI. V dropped 0 bases and J dropped 3; count of bases not matched to a gene: 3. This CDR3 comprises 18 residues. As DNA, the CDR3 is TGTGCCAGCTCACCACCGGGACTAGCGGGAGGCTACTACAATGAGCAGTTCTTC. It specifies CASSPPGLAGGYYNEQFF.

The genes are TRBV11-2 and TRBJ2-1, with D perhaps TRBD1 (7 bases). Trimming removed 5 bases from V and 4 bases from J, with 15 bases in between. The CDR3 spans 15 residues. Germline V gives CDR1 SGHAT, CDR2 FQNNGV. CDR3: CASSPGDRQYNEQFF. The DNA for the CDR3 is TGTGCCAGCAGCCCGGGGGACAGACAGTACAATGAGCAGTTCTTC.

This chain uses TRBV12-3 or TRBV12-4 with TRBJ2-1, with D tentatively TRBD2 (5 bases). V lost 1 base to trimming and J lost 8 bases, with 9 bases between them. The CDR3 extends over 13 amino acids. The CDR3: CASSLVHGDEQFF. For the CDR3, the DNA is TGTGCCAGCAGTTTAGTGCACGGGGATGAGCAGTTCTTC.

The chain recombines TRBV2 with TRBJ2-1; D not resolved. Germline assignment: CDR1 SNHLY and CDR2 FYNNEI. V lost 2 bases, J lost 8 bases, and 16 bases lay in between. The CDR3 is 15 residues long. The CDR3 region is CASSEIDTRWHEQFF. DNA of the CDR3: TGTGCCAGCAGTGAAATAGACACCCGATGGCATGAGCAGTTCTTC.